Here is one T cell receptor (beta chain) with its context. The sample comes from a study of tumor-infiltrating lymphocytes in primary liver carcinoma. Study in general: With diameters of roughly 4 to 11 cm, tumors were stage T1-T3 N0M0.

V lost 8 bases and J lost 5, with 15 bases in between. The CDR3 extends over 13 amino acids. From germline, CDR1 is MNHEY and CDR2 SVGAGI. Production of TCR beta cDNA used around 0.45 ug total RNA together with a constant-region primer. Three nested multiplex PCR rounds of slightly modified ARM-PCR generated TCR beta libraries. TRBV1-TRBV30 forward primers paired with a C-beta reverse primer were used in the first two PCR rounds, which ran approximately 11 cycles each. TCRdb passed the multiplex PCR reads through MiXCR, listing each CDR3 protein once. Here the sample spans 330,000 or so distinct CDR3 sequences, approximately 64% being singletons. The authors took blood RNA from unsorted whole blood and also extracted germline DNA.

This TCR came from a man aged 35 to 55 with primary liver carcinoma and hepatitis B virus infection. Sequenced sample: peripheral blood. The rearrangement links TRBV6-5 to TRBJ1-1; D is possibly TRBD1 (5 bases). In DNA, the CDR3 is TGTGCCAGCGGCTGGGACTCGGGTACTGAAGCTTTCTTT. Translation gives CASGWDSGTEAFF.